These 24 T cell receptor beta chains share one sample of origin, sequenced in a study of blood T cell repertoires in COVID-19. TCRdb keeps only in-frame clones here, not all; method: immunoSEQ multiplex PCR. The profile covers some 120,000 clones, with around 86% appearing a single time and 20% to 30% taken by the ten largest. Sequences were obtained from peripheral blood. Receptors were obtained from an elderly woman with acute or convalescent COVID-19.

The chain joins TRBV20-1 to TRBJ1-3; a weak D match, TRBD1 (5 bases). The CDR3 is 14 residues long. The germline V gene encodes CDR1 DFQATT and CDR2 SNEGSKA (reference sequence). V was clipped by 3 bases and J by 2 bases, with 11 bases between them. CDR3 nucleotides: TGCAGTGCTAGTGTGGGGGGGGCTGGAAACACCATATATTTT. This gives the protein CSASVGGAGNTIYF.

The V gene is TRBV4-1, the J gene TRBJ1-1; the D gene is possibly TRBD1 (6 bases). The CDR3 runs to 15 residues. The V end was cut by 2 bases, the J end by 3 bases, with 13 bases between. The germline V gene has CDR1 MGHRA and CDR2 YSYEKL. The CDR3 loop reads CASSQLPQGYTEAFF. The CDR3 DNA is TGCGCCAGCAGCCAACTCCCTCAGGGGTACACTGAAGCTTTCTTT.

The V call is TRBV27, the J call TRBJ1-1, with 12 bases lining up with TRBD1. Looked up from germline, CDR1 is MNHEY and CDR2 is SMNVEV (reference sequence). V shed 8 bases, J shed 5 bases, and the junction held 6 bases outside the gene matches. The CDR3 has 14 amino acids. CDR3 nucleotide sequence: TGTGCCAGCCAGCCGGGACAGGGGGCGACTGAAGCTTTCTTT. Its translation: CASQPGQGATEAFF.

The V gene is TRBV7-9, the J gene TRBJ1-1; TRBD1 agrees at 10 bases. Per germline, CDR1 SEHNR and CDR2 FQNEAQ (reference sequence). With 3 bases clipped from V and 5 bases from J, the junction kept 3 bases outside the gene matches. The CDR3 length is 14 residues. The CDR3 DNA reads as TGTGCCAGCAGCTTCGGGACAGGGGAAACTGAAGCTTTCTTT. Amino acids: CASSFGTGETEAFF.

This chain joins TRBV15 and TRBJ1-1, with 8 bases matching TRBD1. The CDR3 length is 17 residues. The germline V gene has CDR1 LNHNV and CDR2 YYDKDF (reference sequence). V shed 5 bases and J 6 bases; nucleotides not matched to a gene: 17. Written as DNA, the CDR3 is TGTGCCACCAGCGGGGGGACCGGGACAGGTTTGTTCGCTGAAGCTTTCTTT. It yields the protein CATSGGTGTGLFAEAFF.

CDR3 amino acids: CASSQDGRSYGYTF. The CDR3 region has the DNA TGTGCCAGCAGCCAAGATGGGAGATCCTATGGCTACACCTTC. The V call is TRBV4-2, the J call TRBJ1-2; no clear D gene. This CDR3 spans 14 amino acids. With 0 bases removed from V and 4 bases from J, the gap between germline ends came to 9 bases. Per germline, CDR1 LGHNA and CDR2 YNFKEQ.

The chain joins TRBV7-8 to TRBJ1-1, with 11 bases lining up with TRBD1. Germline loops: CDR1 SGHVS, CDR2 FQNEAQ. V was clipped by 2 bases and J by 0 bases; unmatched bases: 5. This CDR3 comprises 17 residues. The CDR3 DNA reads as TGTGCCAGCAGCTTACGCGGGACAGGGGGTCTGAACACTGAAGCTTTCTTT. It codes for CASSLRGTGGLNTEAFF.

The genes are TRBV7-8 and TRBJ1-5; no firm D call. CDR1 is SGHVS, CDR2 FQNEAQ, per germline. The V and J ends lost 1 base and 0 bases respectively, with 10 bases between them. The length of the CDR3 is 16 residues. As DNA, the CDR3 is TGTGCCAGCAGCTTAGTGGAGGCCGCTAGCAATCAGCCCCAGCATTTT. Its translation: CASSLVEAASNQPQHF.

V usage is TRBV10-3 and J usage is TRBJ1-1, with 9 bases aligning to TRBD1. This CDR3 has 15 amino acids. After removal of 4 bases from V and 3 bases from J, the junction contained 6 bases not matched to a gene. The germline V gene has CDR1 ENHRY and CDR2 SYGVKD. The CDR3 protein is CAISGDRGKDTEAFF. CDR3 sequence (DNA): TGTGCCATCAGTGGAGACAGGGGGAAGGACACTGAAGCTTTCTTT.

V is TRBV5-5 and J is TRBJ1-1; D call uncertain. The CDR3 runs 13 residues. Germline V lookup: CDR1 SGHKS, CDR2 YYEKEE (reference sequence). Between the trimmed V and J ends, which lost 5 bases and 1 base, there was a span of 9 bases. CDR3 sequence (DNA): TGTGCCAGCAGTTCTACAGCGAACACTGAAGCTTTCTTT. This translates into CASSSTANTEAFF.

The table lists this clone with a count of one. V gene TRBV5-1 combines with J gene TRBJ2-3; TRBD2 might be the D (5 bases). The CDR3 length is 15 residues. V dropped 7 bases and J dropped 0 bases, with 15 bases sitting between them. The germline V gene has CDR1 SGHRS and CDR2 YFSETQ. The CDR3 nucleotides are TGCGCCAGCCGGACGGGATACAGAAGCACAGATACGCAGTATTTT. Protein: CASRTGYRSTDTQYF. Filled out from reference TRBV5-1 and TRBJ2-3, the complete variable domain reads KAGVTQTPRYLIKTRGQQVTLSCSPISGHRSVSWYQQTPGQGLQFLFEYFSETQRNKGNFPGRFSGRQFSNSRSEMNVSTLELGDSALYLCASRTGYRSTDTQYFGPGTRLTVL.

The J gene is TRBJ1-2, the V gene TRBV5-6; unclear D gene. V lost 5 bases to trimming and J lost 4 bases, with 18 bases between them. The CDR3 covers 15 residues. The germline V gene encodes CDR1 SGHDT and CDR2 YYEEEE. The CDR3 coding sequence is TGTGCCAGCAGGTTCTGGGTTGCCCGCGGCTATGGCTACACCTTC. It translates to CASRFWVARGYGYTF. The variable domain in full, with the rest retrieved from reference TRBV5-6 and TRBJ1-2, is DAGVTQSPTHLIKTRGQQVTLRCSPKSGHDTVSWYQQALGQGPQFIFQYYEEEERQRGNFPDRFSGHQFPNYSSELNVNALLLGDSALYLCASRFWVARGYGYTFGSGTRLTVV.

The rearrangement uses TRBV14 and TRBJ2-2; perhaps TRBD2 as D (6 bases). V lost 3 bases and J lost 2, with 16 bases in between. CDR3 length equals 17 residues. From germline, CDR1 is SGHDN and CDR2 FVKESK. The CDR3 DNA sequence: TGTGCCAGCAGCCACCTTTTACCGGGGGTTAACACCGGGGAGCTGTTTTTT. Translated: CASSHLLPGVNTGELFF.

This clone was seen just once. This chain joins TRBV6-5 and TRBJ1-2, with 7 bases identical to TRBD1. Germline V gives CDR1 MNHEY, CDR2 SVGAGI. This CDR3 region has 13 residues. J lost 7 bases, V lost 10 bases, and 12 bases had no gene match. The CDR3 protein is CATLRLTGSGYTF. The CDR3 DNA sequence: TGTGCCACCCTGCGCCTGACAGGGAGTGGCTACACCTTC.

This chain links TRBV7-9 with TRBJ2-3; the D is unclear. Trimming shortened V by 0 bases and J by 11 bases, and 12 bases separated the two germline ends. Germline CDR1 and CDR2: SEHNR and FQNEAQ (reference sequence). The CDR3 runs to 13 residues. The CDR3 nucleotides are TGTGCCAGCAGCTTAGCTTCCGATGCGAAGCAGTATTTT. Translating gives CASSLASDAKQYF.

This clone came up once. The CDR3 DNA is TGCGCCAGCAGCTTGGGCACGGCCCAGTACTTC. It encodes CASSLGTAQYF. The J gene is TRBJ2-5, the V gene TRBV5-1, with D unresolved. Germline assignment: CDR1 SGHRS and CDR2 YFSETQ. This CDR3 region has 11 residues. With 0 bases removed from V and 9 bases from J, the gap between germline ends came to 6 bases.

This chain uses TRBV24-1 with TRBJ1-1, with D tentatively TRBD1 (5 bases). This CDR3 has 15 amino acids. Trimming cost V 2 bases and J 3 bases, with 12 bases left between them. Per the germline V gene, CDR1 is KGHDR and CDR2 is SFDVKD. The CDR3 coding sequence is TGTGCCACCAGTGATTCCCGGACGGGGGACACTGAAGCTTTCTTT. This codes for CATSDSRTGDTEAFF.

The chain couples TRBV27 to TRBJ2-4; 10 bases match TRBD1. This CDR3 contains 15 residues. V shed 4 bases and J 11 bases; nucleotides not matched to a gene: 11. From germline, CDR1 is MNHEY and CDR2 SMNVEV (reference sequence). The CDR3 region is CASSWGQGPQGVQYF. The CDR3 nucleotides read TGTGCCAGCAGTTGGGGACAGGGGCCGCAAGGTGTTCAGTACTTC.

The rearrangement joins TRBV5-6 to TRBJ2-7; 7 bases align to TRBD1. The CDR3 contains 15 residues. CDR1 and CDR2 (germline): SGHDT, YYEEEE. V lost 6 bases to trimming and J lost 0 bases; unmatched junction nucleotides: 9. The CDR3 protein is CASTLGTAFSYEQYF. CDR3 coding DNA: TGTGCCAGCACACTAGGGACAGCGTTCTCCTACGAGCAGTACTTC.

The V call is TRBV5-1, the J call TRBJ2-7, with D possibly TRBD1 on 5 matching bases. Germline assignment: CDR1 SGHRS and CDR2 YFSETQ. The length of the CDR3 is 13 residues. V lost 4 bases and J 1 base, leaving 9 bases between the germline ends. CDR3 amino acids: CASSPDSSYEQYV. The CDR3 DNA reads TGCGCCAGCAGCCCCGACAGTTCCTACGAGCAGTACGTC.

The CDR3 loop reads CASSVREQYF. Here the CDR3 DNA reads TGTGCCAGCAGTGTCCGCGAGCAGTACTTC. The chain is built from TRBV2 and TRBJ2-7; D remains unclear. The CDR3 totals 10 residues. CDR1 and CDR2 (germline): SNHLY, FYNNEI. V shed 4 bases and J shed 6 bases, with 4 bases lying between them.

J is TRBJ1-5 and V is TRBV19, with D possibly TRBD1 on 5 matching bases. CDR1 is LNHDA, CDR2 SQIVND, per germline (reference sequence). This CDR3 spans 15 amino acids. Trimming removed 3 bases at V and 2 bases at J, with 11 bases between. CDR3 region: CASSIYRGGNQPQHF. CDR3 coding DNA: TGTGCCAGTAGTATTTACCGGGGGGGCAATCAGCCCCAGCATTTT.

The rearrangement joins TRBV20-1 to TRBJ1-2; possibly TRBD1 for D (6 bases). Germline lookup yields CDR1 DFQATT and CDR2 SNEGSKA (reference sequence). V dropped 3 bases and J dropped 7 bases, with 18 bases sitting between them. The CDR3 is 14 residues long. The CDR3: CSASSNRADVGYTF. The CDR3 coding sequence is TGCAGTGCTAGTTCGAACAGGGCAGATGTTGGCTACACCTTC.

On this clone itself: Other nucleotide sequences in the sample specify the same CDR3. The chain is built from TRBV3-1 (or the pseudogene TRBV3-2) and TRBJ1-3; D is uncertain. The CDR3 covers 14 residues. The V gene's germline CDR1 is LGHDT and CDR2 YNNKEL (reference sequence). Trimming cost V 5 bases and J 3 bases, with 11 bases left between them. The CDR3 loop reads CASSSLGFGNTIYF. DNA of the CDR3: TGTGCCAGCAGCTCGTTGGGCTTTGGAAACACCATATATTTT.